The source of this TCR beta chain is a study of metastatic and nonmetastatic thyroid tumors. About the study: Malignant thyroid and benign thyroid patients provided blood and tumor or nodule tissue whose repertoires were compared.

Among the patients, none had received any treatment before thyroid surgery. This clone was observed a handful of times. Antigen specificity is unknown. Findings and limits, study-wide: Significantly greater TCR beta diversity was reportedly found in malignant thyroid tumors than in benign nodules (in blood and tumor).

The CDR3 has 15 amino acids. The V gene lost 0 bases and the J gene lost 0 bases, with 9 bases spanning the gap. Germline lookup yields CDR1 SGHAT and CDR2 FQNNGV. Authors' processing steps: Clinicopathological groups differed in CDR3, with these differences serving to build a distant-metastasis classifier for papillary thyroid cancer. TCRdb re-processed the PCR reads through MiXCR. The V and J calls and clone size are TCRdb's, not the authors'. This sample has tens of thousands of clones; 20% to 25% occur once, and the top ten carry approximately 39%. Sequenced: blood. This receptor was identified in a female donor with papillary thyroid cancer or a benign thyroid nodule (not recorded which). Some clones in this sample may be carry-over from other donors' samples. The rearrangement uses TRBV11-2 and TRBJ2-7; the D gene is possibly TRBD1 (5 bases). The DNA for the CDR3 is TGTGCCAGCAGCTTAGAAGGGGCCCGCTCCTACGAGCAGTACTTC. It encodes CASSLEGARSYEQYF.